The T cell receptor (beta chain) described here comes from a study of TIL therapy for anti-PD-1-resistant metastatic lung cancer. This CDR3 is 14 amino acids long. Trimming took off 4 bases at V and 1 base at J, with 9 bases between the two ends. CDR1 SGHRS and CDR2 YFSETQ come from the germline V gene. The time point denotes: pre-treatment sample, taken before nivolumab and TIL therapy. Pleural nodules or supraclavicular lymph nodes made up most of the excised metastases sampled. Sequencing used immunoSEQ v3. This table comes from immunoSEQ multiplex PCR, and its TCRdb copy is limited to in-frame clones, with some not included. This table holds approximately 95,000 clones, roughly 65% found once.

This receptor was taken from a person aged 25-85 years with non-small cell lung cancer. The source was tumor tissue, collected at baseline. The V gene is TRBV5-1, the J gene TRBJ1-5, with D uncertain. The DNA of the CDR3 is TGCGCCAGCAGCCCGGACCTGAGCAATCAGCCCCAGCATTTT. It translates to CASSPDLSNQPQHF.